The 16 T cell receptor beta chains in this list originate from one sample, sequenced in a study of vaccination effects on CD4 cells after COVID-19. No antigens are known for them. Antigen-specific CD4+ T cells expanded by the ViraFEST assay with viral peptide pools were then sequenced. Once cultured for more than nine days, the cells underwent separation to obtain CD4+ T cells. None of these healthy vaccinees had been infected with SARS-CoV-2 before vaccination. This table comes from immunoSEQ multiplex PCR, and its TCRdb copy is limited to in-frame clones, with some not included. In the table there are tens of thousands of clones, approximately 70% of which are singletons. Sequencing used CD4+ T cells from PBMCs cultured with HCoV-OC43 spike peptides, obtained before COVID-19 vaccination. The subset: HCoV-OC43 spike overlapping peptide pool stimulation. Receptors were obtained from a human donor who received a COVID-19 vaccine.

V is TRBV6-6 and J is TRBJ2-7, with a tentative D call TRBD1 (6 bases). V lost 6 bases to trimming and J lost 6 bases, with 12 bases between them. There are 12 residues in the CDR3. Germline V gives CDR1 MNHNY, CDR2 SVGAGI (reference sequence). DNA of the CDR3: TGTGCCAGCAGCCCACAGGGTTCCGAGCAGTACGTC. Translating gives CASSPQGSEQYV.

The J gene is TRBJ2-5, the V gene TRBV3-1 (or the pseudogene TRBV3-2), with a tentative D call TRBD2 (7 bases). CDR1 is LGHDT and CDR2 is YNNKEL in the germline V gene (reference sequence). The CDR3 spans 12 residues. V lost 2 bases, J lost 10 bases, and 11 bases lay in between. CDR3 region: CASSQNREGQYF. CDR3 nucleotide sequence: TGTGCCAGCAGCCAAAACAGGGAGGGCCAGTACTTC.

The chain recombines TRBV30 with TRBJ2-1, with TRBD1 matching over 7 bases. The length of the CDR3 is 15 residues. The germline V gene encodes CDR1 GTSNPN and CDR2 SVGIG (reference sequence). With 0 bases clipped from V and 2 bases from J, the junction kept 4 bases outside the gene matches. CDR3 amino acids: CAWSVQTGAYNEQFF. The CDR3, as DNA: TGTGCCTGGAGTGTACAAACAGGGGCCTACAATGAGCAGTTCTTC.

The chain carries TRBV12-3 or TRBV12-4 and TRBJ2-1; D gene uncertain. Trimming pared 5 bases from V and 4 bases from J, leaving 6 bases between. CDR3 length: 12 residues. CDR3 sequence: CASSNQYNEQFF. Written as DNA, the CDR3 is TGTGCCAGCAGTAACCAATACAATGAGCAGTTCTTC.

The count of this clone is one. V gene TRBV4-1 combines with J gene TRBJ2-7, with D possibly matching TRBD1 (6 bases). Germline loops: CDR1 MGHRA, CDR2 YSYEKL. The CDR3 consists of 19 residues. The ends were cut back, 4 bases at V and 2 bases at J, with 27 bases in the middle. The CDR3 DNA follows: TGCGCCAGCAGCCGAGTCAAGATATTGGGGGACACCGTAACCTACGAGCAGTACGTC. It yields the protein CASSRVKILGDTVTYEQYV.

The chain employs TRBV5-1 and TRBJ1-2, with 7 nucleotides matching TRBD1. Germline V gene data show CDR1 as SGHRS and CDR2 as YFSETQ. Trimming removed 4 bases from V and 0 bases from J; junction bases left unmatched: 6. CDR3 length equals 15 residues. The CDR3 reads CASSQRQGPNYGYTF. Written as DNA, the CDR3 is TGCGCCAGCAGCCAGCGACAGGGCCCTAACTATGGCTACACCTTC.

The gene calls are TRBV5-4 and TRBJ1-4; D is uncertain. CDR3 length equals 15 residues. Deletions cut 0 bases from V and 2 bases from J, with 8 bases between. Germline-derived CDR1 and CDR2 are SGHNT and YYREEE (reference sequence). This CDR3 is CASSLVAGTNEKLFF. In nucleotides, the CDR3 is TGTGCCAGCAGCTTGGTGGCGGGCACTAATGAAAAACTGTTTTTT. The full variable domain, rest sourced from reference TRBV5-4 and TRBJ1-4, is ETGVTQSPTHLIKTRGQQVTLRCSSQSGHNTVSWYQQALGQGPQFIFQYYREEENGRGNFPPRFSGLQFPNYSSELNVNALELDDSALYLCASSLVAGTNEKLFFGSGTQLSVL.

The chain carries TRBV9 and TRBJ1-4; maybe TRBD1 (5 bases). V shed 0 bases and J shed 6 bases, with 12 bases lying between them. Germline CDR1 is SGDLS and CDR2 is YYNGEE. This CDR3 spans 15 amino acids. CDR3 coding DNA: TGTGCCAGCAGCGTAGGGTCAGGGTCGGATGAAAAACTGTTTTTT. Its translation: CASSVGSGSDEKLFF.

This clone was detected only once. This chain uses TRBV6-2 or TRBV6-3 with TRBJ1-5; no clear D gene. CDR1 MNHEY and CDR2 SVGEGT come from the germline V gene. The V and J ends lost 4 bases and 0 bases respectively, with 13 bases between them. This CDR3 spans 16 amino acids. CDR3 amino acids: CASSSIIYSSNQPQHF. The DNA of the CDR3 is TGTGCCAGCAGTTCCATAATTTACAGTAGCAATCAGCCCCAGCATTTT.

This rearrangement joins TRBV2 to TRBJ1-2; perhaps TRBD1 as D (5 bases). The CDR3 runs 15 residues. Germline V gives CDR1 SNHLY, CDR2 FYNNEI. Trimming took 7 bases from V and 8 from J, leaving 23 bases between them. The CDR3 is CASIPGGVSGGGYTF. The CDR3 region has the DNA TGTGCCAGCATCCCGGGGGGGGTATCTGGAGGGGGCTACACCTTC.

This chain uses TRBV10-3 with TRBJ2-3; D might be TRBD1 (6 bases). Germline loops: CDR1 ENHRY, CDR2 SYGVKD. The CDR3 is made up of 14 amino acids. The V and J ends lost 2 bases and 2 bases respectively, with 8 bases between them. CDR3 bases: TGTGCCATCAGTGAGCGGGACATCACAGATACGCAGTATTTT. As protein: CAISERDITDTQYF.

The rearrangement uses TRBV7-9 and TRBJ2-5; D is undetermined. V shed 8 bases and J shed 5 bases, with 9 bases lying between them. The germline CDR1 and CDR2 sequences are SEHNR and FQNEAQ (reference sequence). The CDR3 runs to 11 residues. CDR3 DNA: TGTGCCAGCCAAGGGCGGGAGACCCAGTACTTC. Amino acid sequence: CASQGRETQYF.

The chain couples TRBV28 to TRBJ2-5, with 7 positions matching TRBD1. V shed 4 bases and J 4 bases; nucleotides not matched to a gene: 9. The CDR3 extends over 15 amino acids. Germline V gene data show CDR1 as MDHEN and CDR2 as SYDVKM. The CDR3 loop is CASSSGQVKTETQYF. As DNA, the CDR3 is TGTGCCAGCAGTTCCGGACAGGTTAAGACAGAGACCCAGTACTTC.

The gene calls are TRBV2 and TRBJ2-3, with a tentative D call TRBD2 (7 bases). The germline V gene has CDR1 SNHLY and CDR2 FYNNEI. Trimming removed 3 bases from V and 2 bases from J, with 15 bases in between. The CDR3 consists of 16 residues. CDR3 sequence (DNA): TGTGCCAGCAGTGATGTGGGGGGGGCCCTCACAGATACGCAGTATTTT. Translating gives CASSDVGGALTDTQYF. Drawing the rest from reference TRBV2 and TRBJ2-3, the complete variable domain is EPEVTQTPSHQVTQMGQEVILRCVPISNHLYFYWYRQILGQKVEFLVSFYNNEISEKSEIFDDQFSVERPDGSNFTLKIRSTKLEDSAMYFCASSDVGGALTDTQYFGPGTRLTVL.

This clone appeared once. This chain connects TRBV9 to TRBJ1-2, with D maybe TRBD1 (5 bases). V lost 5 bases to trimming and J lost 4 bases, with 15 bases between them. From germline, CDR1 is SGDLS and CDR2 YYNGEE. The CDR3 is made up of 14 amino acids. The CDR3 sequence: CASSTYAGTYGYTF. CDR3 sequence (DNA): TGTGCCAGCAGTACTTACGCAGGGACCTATGGCTACACCTTC.

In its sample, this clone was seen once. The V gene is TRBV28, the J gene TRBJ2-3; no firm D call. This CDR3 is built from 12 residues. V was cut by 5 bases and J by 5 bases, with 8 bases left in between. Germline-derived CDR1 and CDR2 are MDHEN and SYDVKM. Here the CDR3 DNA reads TGTGCCAGCAGTCCCCGGGTAGATACGCAGTATTTT. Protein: CASSPRVDTQYF.